Listed here is a single T cell receptor (beta chain). This clonotype was observed many times. It has no known antigen specificity. It has no much larger one-base neighbor in the sample; base qualities were not kept. The V end loses 0 bases and the J end loses 2 bases, and a stretch of 4 bases separates them. CDR1 and CDR2 (SGHNT, YENEEA) derive from the germline V gene. Measured from the cysteine to the phenylalanine, the CDR3 is 13 residues long. The entry retains the CDR3 DNA only, 39 bases that are in frame from base 1. These data originate in a study of spatial heterogeneity in lung cancer (dated by TCRdb to about 2019). General notes on the study: Beta-chain transcripts were consistently detected in greater numbers than alpha-chain transcripts, which likely reflected higher beta-chain transcript abundance. A strong correlation was found between TCR transcript counts in tumor regions and a T cell transcriptional module score from matched bulk RNA-seq. In the raw uncorrected reads, each unique combination of TCR and UMI appeared on average more than ten times. In non-small cell lung cancer, the study quantitatively compared TCR alpha and beta repertoires across several tumor regions, matched nontumor lung, and blood. Nonsynonymous mutation counts, determined by whole-exome sequencing of tumor tissue, were related to TCR repertoire features. Both alpha and beta chains were TCR-sequenced in samples taken at surgery, namely 220 tumor regions, under 80 matched nontumor lung samples and 50 to 60 PBMC samples.

The sample's time point, from its label and the paper: sample taken at primary tumor resection. Samples were obtained from around 72 patients with early-stage, untreated non-small cell lung cancer from the lung TRACERx cohort. Without any cell sorting, TCR sequencing was performed on whole RNA extracted either from tumor and nontumor lung tissue or from cryopreserved PBMC samples. Patients were selected for TCR sequencing only if sufficient RNA was available from at least two tumor regions. Before being selected, tumor and adjacent nontumor lung specimens were reviewed by a lung pathologist. Results the study describes overall, beyond this receptor: TCR-seq coverage of tumor T cells was estimated to be only around 7.3% for alpha chains and more than 11% for beta chains. The count of ubiquitous expanded TCRs correlated with the count of ubiquitous nonsynonymous mutations, and the count of regional expanded TCRs correlated with the count of regional nonsynonymous mutations. Confirming at a functional level the hypothesis that regional TCRs recognize regional mutations was considered to require additional single-cell paired TCR alpha and beta sequencing. The number of expanded intratumoral alpha and beta TCRs correlated with the tumor nonsynonymous mutation count.

Receptor amplification or capture employed 5' RACE. Sequencing was performed on a NextSeq 500. The TCR library protocol attached a unique molecular identifier to each TCR cDNA molecule to allow correction of PCR and sequencing errors. On the authors' methods: TCR identification, UMI-based error correction and CDR3 extraction were performed with Decombinator tools. Expanded TCRs were defined as those above a frequency of 2 per 1,000, corresponding to the top 1% of the tumor frequency distribution. Expanded tumor TCRs were classed as regional if statistically deemed absent (corrected P<0.05) from at least one tumor region, otherwise ubiquitous. Rényi diversity was computed with the R vegan package after subsampling each repertoire 100 times to 5,000 TCRs. CDR3 similarity networks were built from amino acid triplet string-kernel similarity, connecting CDR3s with pairwise similarity above 0.82. TCRdb redid the processing of the public reads, applying fastp at Q25 and MiXCR, and retained in-frame beta chains. Here each entry gathers all rows of one CDR3 protein and keeps the most common genes and DNA. TCRdb's processing, not the study's, gives the V and J calls here. The sample profile shows under 7,500 distinct CDR3 sequences; roughly 29% of them were found once. About 25% of the sample belongs to the ten largest clones.

This specimen consisted of lung tumor tissue, obtained at surgery. The TCR was taken from a male donor with early-stage non-small cell lung cancer. The sequence is built from TRBV11-3 and TRBJ2-5; no D segment can be confidently identified. The CDR3 corresponds to CASSLESQETQYF. The sequence in DNA is TGTGCCAGCAGCTTAGAATCACAAGAGACCCAGTACTTC.